These 10 T cell receptor beta chains share one sample of origin, sequenced in a study of vaccination effects on CD4 cells after COVID-19. The protocol was immunoSEQ multiplex PCR, while the TCRdb copy is restricted to in-frame clones and leaves out a portion. The data contain over 45,000 clones, 50% to 70% of them singletons. Culture lasted about 11 days before CD4+ T cell isolation. Which antigens these TCRs recognize remains unknown. This sample comprised CD4+ T cells from PBMCs cultured without peptide, obtained before COVID-19 vaccination. The receptors stem from a human donor who received a COVID-19 vaccine.

This clone showed up just a few times. The chain couples TRBV7-2 to TRBJ1-2, with 7 nucleotides matching TRBD1. Germline CDR1 is SGHTA and CDR2 is FQGNSA. The CDR3 length is 19 residues. Unmatched junction bases numbered 20, after V lost 3 bases and J lost 4 bases. CDR3 residues: CASSFQRSGGRPKIYGYTF. The CDR3 coding sequence is TGTGCCAGCAGCTTCCAGCGGTCAGGGGGAAGACCGAAGATCTATGGCTACACCTTC.

In nucleotides, the CDR3 is TGTGCCAGCTCACCACCGAATACTAATGAAAAACTGTTTTTT. It yields the protein CASSPPNTNEKLFF. The V and J genes are TRBV18 and TRBJ1-4, with D unresolved. Germline CDR1 and CDR2: KGHSH and LQKENI. The CDR3 runs to 14 residues. V lost 0 bases and J 2 bases, leaving 4 bases between the germline ends.

The CDR3 is CASRLSRSGQGNSGANVLTF. The DNA for the CDR3 is TGTGCCAGCAGGCTTTCTCGGTCAGGACAGGGGAACTCTGGGGCCAACGTCCTGACTTTC. The chain employs TRBV27 and TRBJ2-6, with 9 bases lining up with TRBD1. With V trimmed by 6 bases and J by 0 bases, 15 bases remained unmatched. This CDR3 spans 20 amino acids. Germline CDR1 MNHEY, CDR2 SMNVEV (reference sequence).

The chain employs TRBV14 and TRBJ2-7; no clear D gene. Germline lookup yields CDR1 SGHDN and CDR2 FVKESK. V dropped 4 bases and J dropped 0 bases, with 7 bases sitting between them. The CDR3 has 13 residues. In DNA, the CDR3 is TGTGCCAGCAGCCCCGACAACTCCTACGAGCAGTACTTC. Translated: CASSPDNSYEQYF.

The chain links TRBV30 to TRBJ1-1; TRBD1 might be the D (5 bases). V was pared by 2 bases and J by 5 bases, with 12 bases between. Germline CDR1 GTSNPN, CDR2 SVGIG (reference sequence). This CDR3 spans 13 amino acids. CDR3 region: CAWSRSGRTEAFF. DNA of the CDR3: TGTGCCTGGAGTCGTTCAGGGAGGACTGAAGCTTTCTTT.

The chain combines TRBV28 with TRBJ1-1; no firm D call. V shed 6 bases and J shed 0 bases, with 14 bases lying between them. CDR3 length equals 15 residues. Per germline, CDR1 MDHEN and CDR2 SYDVKM. The CDR3 loop reads CASRASVRVNTEAFF. The CDR3 region has the DNA TGTGCCAGCAGGGCTTCTGTCCGGGTGAACACTGAAGCTTTCTTT.

This clone has a handful of counts. The rearrangement links TRBV5-1 to TRBJ1-5, with a tentative D call TRBD1 (6 bases). Trimming cost V 3 bases and J 6 bases, with 16 bases left between them. The germline CDR1 and CDR2 sequences are SGHRS and YFSETQ. This CDR3 is built from 15 residues. CDR3 in DNA: TGCGCCAGCAGCTATGCCGGAGGGGGAGGTCAGCCCCAGCATTTT. It translates to CASSYAGGGGQPQHF. The full variable domain, with the rest looked up from reference TRBV5-1 and TRBJ1-5, is KAGVTQTPRYLIKTRGQQVTLSCSPISGHRSVSWYQQTPGQGLQFLFEYFSETQRNKGNFPGRFSGRQFSNSRSEMNVSTLELGDSALYLCASSYAGGGGQPQHFGDGTRLSIL.

This clone was seen only once. V and J are TRBV3-1 (or the pseudogene TRBV3-2) and TRBJ2-1, with D uncertain. V lost 5 bases and J 5 bases, leaving 4 bases between the germline ends. Germline loops: CDR1 LGHDT, CDR2 YNNKEL (reference sequence). The CDR3 has 11 amino acids. The CDR3 nucleotides read TGTGCCAGCAGCTACGACAATGAGCAGTTCTTC. This translates into CASSYDNEQFF.

The chain uses TRBV2 and TRBJ1-2, with 8 bases lining up with TRBD1. This CDR3 spans 12 amino acids. CDR1 is SNHLY and CDR2 is FYNNEI in the germline V gene. J gave up 8 bases and V 4 bases, and 3 bases lay outside the gene matches. As DNA, the CDR3 is TGTGCCAGCAGTGGGACAGGGAGCGGCTACACCTTC. Its translation is CASSGTGSGYTF.

The J gene is TRBJ2-5, the V gene TRBV5-1; 13 nucleotides align to TRBD2. Trimming cost V 5 bases and J 5 bases; bases outside gene matches: 9. The CDR3 length is 16 residues. Germline V gene lookup returns CDR1 SGHRS and CDR2 YFSETQ. The DNA for the CDR3 is TGCGCCAGCAGTTGGACTAGCGGGAGAGGTTCGGAGACCCAGTACTTC. Protein sequence: CASSWTSGRGSETQYF.